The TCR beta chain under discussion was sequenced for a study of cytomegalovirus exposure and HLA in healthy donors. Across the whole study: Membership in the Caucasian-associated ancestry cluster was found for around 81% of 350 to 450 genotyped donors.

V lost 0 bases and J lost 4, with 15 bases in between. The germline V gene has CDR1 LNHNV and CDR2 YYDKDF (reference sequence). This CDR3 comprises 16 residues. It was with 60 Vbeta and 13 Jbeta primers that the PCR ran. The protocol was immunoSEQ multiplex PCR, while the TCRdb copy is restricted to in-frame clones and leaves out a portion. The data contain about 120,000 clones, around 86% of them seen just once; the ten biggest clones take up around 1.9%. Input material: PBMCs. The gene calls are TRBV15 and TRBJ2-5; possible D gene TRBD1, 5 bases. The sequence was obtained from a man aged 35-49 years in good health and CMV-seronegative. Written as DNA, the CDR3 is TGTGCCACCAGCAGAGACCCCAGGGCGGTGGGAGAGACCCAGTACTTC. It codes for CATSRDPRAVGETQYF. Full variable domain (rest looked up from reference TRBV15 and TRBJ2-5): DAMVIQNPRYQVTQFGKPVTLSCSQTLNHNVMYWYQQKSSQAPKLLFHYYDKDFNNEADTPDNFQSRRPNTSFCFLDIRSPGLGDTAMYLCATSRDPRAVGETQYFGPGTRLLVL.